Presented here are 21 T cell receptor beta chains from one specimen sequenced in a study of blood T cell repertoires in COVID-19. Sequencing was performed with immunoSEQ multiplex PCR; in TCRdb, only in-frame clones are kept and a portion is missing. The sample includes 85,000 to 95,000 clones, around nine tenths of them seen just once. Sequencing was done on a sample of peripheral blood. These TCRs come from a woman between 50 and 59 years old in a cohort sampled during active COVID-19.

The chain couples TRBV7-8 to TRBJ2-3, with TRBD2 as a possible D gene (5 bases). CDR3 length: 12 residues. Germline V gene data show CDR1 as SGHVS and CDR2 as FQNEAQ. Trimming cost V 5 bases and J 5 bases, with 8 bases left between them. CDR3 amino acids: CASSRGQDTQYF. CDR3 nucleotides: TGTGCCAGCAGCCGAGGGCAAGATACGCAGTATTTT.

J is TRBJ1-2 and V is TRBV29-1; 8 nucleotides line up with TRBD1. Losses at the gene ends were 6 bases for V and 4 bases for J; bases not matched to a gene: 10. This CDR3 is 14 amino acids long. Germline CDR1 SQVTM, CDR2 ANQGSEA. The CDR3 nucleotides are TGCAGCGTCTCCGGGACAGGAGGAGCCTATGGCTACACCTTC. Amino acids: CSVSGTGGAYGYTF. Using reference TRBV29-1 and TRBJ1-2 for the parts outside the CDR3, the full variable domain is SAVISQKPSRDICQRGTSLTIQCQVDSQVTMMFWYRQQPGQSLTLIATANQGSEATYESGFVIDKFPISRPNLTFSTLTVSNMSPEDSSIYLCSVSGTGGAYGYTFGSGTRLTVV.

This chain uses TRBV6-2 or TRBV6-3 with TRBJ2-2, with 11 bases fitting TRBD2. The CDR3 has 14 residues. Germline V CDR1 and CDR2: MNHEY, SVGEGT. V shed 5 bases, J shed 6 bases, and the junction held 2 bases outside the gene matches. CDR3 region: CASSPGLAAGELFF. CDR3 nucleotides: TGTGCCAGCAGTCCGGGACTAGCGGCCGGGGAGCTGTTTTTT.

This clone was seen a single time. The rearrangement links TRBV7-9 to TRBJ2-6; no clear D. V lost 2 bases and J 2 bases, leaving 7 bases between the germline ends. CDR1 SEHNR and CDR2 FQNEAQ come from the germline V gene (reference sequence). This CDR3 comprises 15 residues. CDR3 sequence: CASSLLGPGANVLTF. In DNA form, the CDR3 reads TGTGCCAGCAGCTTACTAGGCCCTGGGGCCAACGTCCTGACTTTC.

CDR3 residues: CAISPSGGTDTQYF. Here the CDR3 DNA reads TGTGCCATCAGCCCTAGCGGGGGCACAGATACGCAGTATTTT. The V and J genes are TRBV10-3 and TRBJ2-3; TRBD2 matches at 9 bases. Germline CDR1 ENHRY, CDR2 SYGVKD. V was pared by 6 bases and J by 1 base, with 2 bases of the junction left unmatched. This CDR3 spans 14 amino acids.

For the CDR3, the DNA is TGTGCCAGTAGTATTCAGAGGCAGATCGGGGTCCGAGAGCAGTTCTTC. Protein: CASSIQRQIGVREQFF. The chain joins TRBV19 to TRBJ2-1; D might be TRBD2 (5 bases). The CDR3 length is 16 residues. CDR1 LNHDA and CDR2 SQIVND come from the germline V gene (reference sequence). The V gene lost 3 bases and the J gene lost 10 bases, with 22 bases spanning the gap.

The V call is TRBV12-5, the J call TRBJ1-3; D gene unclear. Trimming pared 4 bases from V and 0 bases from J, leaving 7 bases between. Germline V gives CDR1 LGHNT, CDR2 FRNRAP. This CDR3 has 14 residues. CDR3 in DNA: TGTGCTAGTGGTTCGCGGAACTCTGGAAACACCATATATTTT. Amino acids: CASGSRNSGNTIYF.

The CDR3 DNA reads TGTGCCAGCAGCAACCGGGACAGCATCACCGGGGAGCTGTTTTTT. As protein: CASSNRDSITGELFF. This chain connects TRBV3-1 (or the pseudogene TRBV3-2) to TRBJ2-2, with 7 bases lining up with TRBD1. The germline CDR1 and CDR2 sequences are LGHDT and YNNKEL (reference sequence). Trimming removed 5 bases from V and 4 bases from J; junction bases left unmatched: 7. CDR3 size: 15 residues.

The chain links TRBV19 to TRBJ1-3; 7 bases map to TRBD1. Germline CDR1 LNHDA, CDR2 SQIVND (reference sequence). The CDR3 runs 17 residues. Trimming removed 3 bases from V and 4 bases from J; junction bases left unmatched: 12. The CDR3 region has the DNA TGTGCCAGTAGTATCGAAGGGAAGACAGGGCGCGGAAACACCATATATTTT. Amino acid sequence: CASSIEGKTGRGNTIYF. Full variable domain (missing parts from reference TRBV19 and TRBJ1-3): DGGITQSPKYLFRKEGQNVTLSCEQNLNHDAMYWYRQDPGQGLRLIYYSQIVNDFQKGDIAEGYSVSREKKESFPLTVTSAQKNPTAFYLCASSIEGKTGRGNTIYFGEGSWLTVV.

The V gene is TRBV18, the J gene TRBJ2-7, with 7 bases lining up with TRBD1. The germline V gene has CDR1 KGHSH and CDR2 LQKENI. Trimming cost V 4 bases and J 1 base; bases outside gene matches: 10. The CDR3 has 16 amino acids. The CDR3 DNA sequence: TGTGCCAGCTCACTACAGACAGGGTCGTTATCCTACGAGCAGTACTTC. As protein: CASSLQTGSLSYEQYF. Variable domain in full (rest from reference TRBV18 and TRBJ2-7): NAGVMQNPRHLVRRRGQEARLRCSPMKGHSHVYWYRQLPEEGLKFMVYLQKENIIDESGMPKERFSAEFPKEGPSILRIQQVVRGDSAAYFCASSLQTGSLSYEQYFGPGTRLTVT.

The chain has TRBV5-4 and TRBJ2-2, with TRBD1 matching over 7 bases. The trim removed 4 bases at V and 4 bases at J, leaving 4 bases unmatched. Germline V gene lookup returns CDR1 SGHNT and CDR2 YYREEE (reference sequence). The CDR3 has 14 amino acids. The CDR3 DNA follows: TGTGCCAGCAGCCCGGGACAGACCACCGGGGAGCTGTTTTTT. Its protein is CASSPGQTTGELFF.

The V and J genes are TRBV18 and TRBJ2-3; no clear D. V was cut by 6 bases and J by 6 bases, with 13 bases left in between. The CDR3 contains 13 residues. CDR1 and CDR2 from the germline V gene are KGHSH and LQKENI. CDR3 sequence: CASSPDQADTQYF. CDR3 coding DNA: TGTGCCAGCTCCCCAGACCAGGCGGATACGCAGTATTTT.

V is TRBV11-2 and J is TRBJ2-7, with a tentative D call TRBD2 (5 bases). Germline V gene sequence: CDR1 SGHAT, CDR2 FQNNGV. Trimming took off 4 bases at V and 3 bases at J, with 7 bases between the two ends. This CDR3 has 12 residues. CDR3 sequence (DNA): TGTGCCAGCAGCTCTACTAGCTACGAGCAGTACTTC. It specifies CASSSTSYEQYF.

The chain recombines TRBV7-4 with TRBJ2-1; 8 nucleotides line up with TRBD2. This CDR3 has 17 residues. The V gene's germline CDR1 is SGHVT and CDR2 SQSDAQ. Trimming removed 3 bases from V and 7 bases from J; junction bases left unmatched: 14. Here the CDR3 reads CASSFSRWQRGQNEQFF. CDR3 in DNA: TGTGCCAGCAGCTTTTCCCGATGGCAGCGGGGGCAAAATGAGCAGTTCTTC.

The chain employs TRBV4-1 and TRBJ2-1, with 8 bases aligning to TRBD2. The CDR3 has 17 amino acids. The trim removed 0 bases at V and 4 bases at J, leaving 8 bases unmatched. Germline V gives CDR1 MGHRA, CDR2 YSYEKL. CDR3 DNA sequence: TGCGCCAGCAGCCAAGAAGGGCGGGCTAGCGGGTACAATGAGCAGTTCTTC. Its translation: CASSQEGRASGYNEQFF.

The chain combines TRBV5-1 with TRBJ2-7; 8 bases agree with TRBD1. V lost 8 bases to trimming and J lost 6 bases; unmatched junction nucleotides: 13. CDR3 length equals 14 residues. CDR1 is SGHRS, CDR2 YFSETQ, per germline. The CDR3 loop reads CASTSGTGFPEQYF. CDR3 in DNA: TGCGCCAGTACGTCCGGGACAGGCTTTCCCGAGCAGTACTTC.

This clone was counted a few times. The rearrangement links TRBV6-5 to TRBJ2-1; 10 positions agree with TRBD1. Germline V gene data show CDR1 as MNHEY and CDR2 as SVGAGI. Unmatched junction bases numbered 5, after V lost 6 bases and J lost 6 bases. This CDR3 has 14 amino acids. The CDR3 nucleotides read TGTGCCAGCAGACGGACAGGGGGAGTCAATGAGCAGTTCTTC. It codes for CASRRTGGVNEQFF.

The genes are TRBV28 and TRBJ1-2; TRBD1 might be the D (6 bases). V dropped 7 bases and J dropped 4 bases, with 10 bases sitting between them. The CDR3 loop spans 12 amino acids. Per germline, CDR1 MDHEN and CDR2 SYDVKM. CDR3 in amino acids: CASTKTGYGYTF. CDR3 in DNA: TGTGCCAGCACCAAGACAGGCTATGGCTACACCTTC.

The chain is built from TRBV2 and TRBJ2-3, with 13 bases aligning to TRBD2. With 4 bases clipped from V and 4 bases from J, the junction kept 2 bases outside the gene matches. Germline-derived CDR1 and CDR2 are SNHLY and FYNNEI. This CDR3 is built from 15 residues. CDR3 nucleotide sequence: TGTGCCAGCAGTGGACTAGCGGGGGGCGCAGATACGCAGTATTTT. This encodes CASSGLAGGADTQYF.

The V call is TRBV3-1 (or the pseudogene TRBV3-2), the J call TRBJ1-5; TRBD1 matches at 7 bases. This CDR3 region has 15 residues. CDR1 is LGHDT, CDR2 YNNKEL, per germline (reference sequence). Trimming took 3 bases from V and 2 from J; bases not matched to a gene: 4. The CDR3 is CASSQGTVGNQPQHF. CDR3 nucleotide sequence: TGTGCCAGCAGCCAGGGGACAGTGGGCAATCAGCCCCAGCATTTT.

CDR3 in amino acids: CASSTGQGPDGYTF. CDR3 sequence (DNA): TGTGCCAGCAGTACGGGACAGGGGCCCGATGGCTACACCTTC. The chain recombines TRBV2 with TRBJ1-2; 10 bases are shared with TRBD1. The CDR3 is 14 amino acids. Germline V gene lookup returns CDR1 SNHLY and CDR2 FYNNEI. With 5 bases clipped from V and 6 bases from J, the junction kept 6 bases outside the gene matches.